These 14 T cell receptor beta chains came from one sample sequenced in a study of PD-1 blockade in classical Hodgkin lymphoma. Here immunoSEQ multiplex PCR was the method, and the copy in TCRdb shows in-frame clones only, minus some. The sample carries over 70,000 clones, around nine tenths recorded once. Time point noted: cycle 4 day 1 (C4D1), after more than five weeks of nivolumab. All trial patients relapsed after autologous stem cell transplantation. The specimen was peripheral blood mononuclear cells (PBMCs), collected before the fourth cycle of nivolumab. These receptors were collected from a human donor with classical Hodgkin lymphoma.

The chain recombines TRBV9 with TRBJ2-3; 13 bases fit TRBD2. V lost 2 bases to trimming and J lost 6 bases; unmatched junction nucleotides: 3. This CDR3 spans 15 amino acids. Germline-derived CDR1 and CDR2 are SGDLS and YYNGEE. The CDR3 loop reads CASSVGTSGVDTQYF. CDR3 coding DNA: TGTGCCAGCAGCGTGGGGACTAGCGGGGTTGATACGCAGTATTTT.

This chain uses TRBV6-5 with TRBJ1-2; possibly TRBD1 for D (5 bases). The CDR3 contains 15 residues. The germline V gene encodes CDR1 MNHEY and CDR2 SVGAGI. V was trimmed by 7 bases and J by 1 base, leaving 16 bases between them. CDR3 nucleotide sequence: TGTGCCAGCAATCCGACCGGGACGAATAACTATGGCTACACCTTC. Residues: CASNPTGTNNYGYTF.

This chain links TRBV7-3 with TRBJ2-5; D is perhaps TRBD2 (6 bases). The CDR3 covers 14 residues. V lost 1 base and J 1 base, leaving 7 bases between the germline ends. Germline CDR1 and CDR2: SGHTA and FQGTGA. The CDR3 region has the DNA TGTGCCAGCAGCTTAATGGGGGGCCAAGAGACCCAGTACTTC. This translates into CASSLMGGQETQYF.

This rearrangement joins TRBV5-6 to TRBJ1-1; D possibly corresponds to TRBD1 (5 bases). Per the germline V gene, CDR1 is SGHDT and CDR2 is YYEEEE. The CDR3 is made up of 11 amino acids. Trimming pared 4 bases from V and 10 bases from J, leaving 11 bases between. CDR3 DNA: TGTGCCAGCAGCCAGGGAGTCTTAGCTTTCTTT. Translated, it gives CASSQGVLAFF.

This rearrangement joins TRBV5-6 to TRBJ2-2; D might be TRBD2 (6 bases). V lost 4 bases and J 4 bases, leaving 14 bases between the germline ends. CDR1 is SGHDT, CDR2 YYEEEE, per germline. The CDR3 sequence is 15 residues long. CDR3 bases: TGTGCCAGCAGCGGCGGGACTCTCACCACCGGGGAGCTGTTTTTT. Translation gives CASSGGTLTTGELFF.

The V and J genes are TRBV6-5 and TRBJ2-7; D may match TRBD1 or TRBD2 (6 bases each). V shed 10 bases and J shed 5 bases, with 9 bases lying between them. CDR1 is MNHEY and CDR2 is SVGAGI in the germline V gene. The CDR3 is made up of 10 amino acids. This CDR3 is CATRGDEQYF. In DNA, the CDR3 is TGTGCCACGAGGGGGGACGAGCAGTACTTC.

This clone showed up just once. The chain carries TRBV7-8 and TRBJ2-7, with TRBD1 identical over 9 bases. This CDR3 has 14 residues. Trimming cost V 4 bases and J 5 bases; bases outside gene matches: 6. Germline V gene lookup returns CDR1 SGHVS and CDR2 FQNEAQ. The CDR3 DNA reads TGTGCCAGCAGCTCGGACAGGGGCGTCAACGAGCAGTACTTC. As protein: CASSSDRGVNEQYF.

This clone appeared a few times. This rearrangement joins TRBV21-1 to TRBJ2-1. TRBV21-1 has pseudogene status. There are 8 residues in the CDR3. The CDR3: CASSKKFF. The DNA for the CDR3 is TGTGCCAGCAGCAAGAAGTTCTTC.

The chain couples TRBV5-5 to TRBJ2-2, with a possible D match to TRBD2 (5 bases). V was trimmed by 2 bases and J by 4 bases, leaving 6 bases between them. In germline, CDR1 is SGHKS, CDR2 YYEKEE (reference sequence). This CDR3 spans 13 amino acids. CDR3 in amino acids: CASSFLATGELFF. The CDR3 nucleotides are TGTGCCAGCAGCTTCCTAGCCACCGGGGAGCTGTTTTTT.

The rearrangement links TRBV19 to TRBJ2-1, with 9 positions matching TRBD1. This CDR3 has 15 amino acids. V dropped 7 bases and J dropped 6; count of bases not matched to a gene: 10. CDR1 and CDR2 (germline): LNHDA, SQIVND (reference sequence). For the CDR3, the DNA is TGTGCCAGTAAGACCGGGACAGGGTCTTCCAATGAGCAGTTCTTC. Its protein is CASKTGTGSSNEQFF. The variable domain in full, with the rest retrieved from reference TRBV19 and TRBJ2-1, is DGGITQSPKYLFRKEGQNVTLSCEQNLNHDAMYWYRQDPGQGLRLIYYSQIVNDFQKGDIAEGYSVSREKKESFPLTVTSAQKNPTAFYLCASKTGTGSSNEQFFGPGTRLTVL.

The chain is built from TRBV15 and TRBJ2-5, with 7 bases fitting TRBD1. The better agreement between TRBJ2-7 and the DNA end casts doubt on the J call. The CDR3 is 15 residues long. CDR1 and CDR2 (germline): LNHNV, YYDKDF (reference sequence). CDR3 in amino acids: CATSESRQGYNEQYF. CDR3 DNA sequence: TGTGCCACCAGCGAGAGCAGACAGGGTTATAACGAGCAGTACTTC.

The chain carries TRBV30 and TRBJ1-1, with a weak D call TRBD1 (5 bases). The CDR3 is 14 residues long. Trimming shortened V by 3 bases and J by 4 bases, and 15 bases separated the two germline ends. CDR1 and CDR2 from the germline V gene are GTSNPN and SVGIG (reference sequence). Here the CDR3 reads CAWSPGSRSTEAFF. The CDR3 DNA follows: TGTGCCTGGAGCCCAGGGTCAAGGAGCACTGAAGCTTTCTTT.

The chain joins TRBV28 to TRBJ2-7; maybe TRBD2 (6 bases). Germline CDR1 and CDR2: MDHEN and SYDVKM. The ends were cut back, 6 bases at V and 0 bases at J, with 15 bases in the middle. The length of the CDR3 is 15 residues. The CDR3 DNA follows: TGTGCCAGCAGACCTCGGGACTTTAGCTCCTACGAGCAGTACTTC. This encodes CASRPRDFSSYEQYF.

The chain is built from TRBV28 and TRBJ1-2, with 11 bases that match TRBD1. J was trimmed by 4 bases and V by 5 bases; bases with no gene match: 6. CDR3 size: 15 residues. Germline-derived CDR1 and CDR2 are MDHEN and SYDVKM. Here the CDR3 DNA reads TGTGCCAGCAGTACACAGGGACAGGGGGGCTATGGCTACACCTTC. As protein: CASSTQGQGGYGYTF.